This note documents a single T cell receptor beta chain sequence. This sample was taken from a study of T-cell reconstitution after alpha-beta-depleted transplantation in children. The V and J ends lost 1 base and 0 bases, in that order; junction bases with no gene match: 1. This CDR3 comprises 15 residues. Germline V CDR1 and CDR2: SGDLS, YYNGEE. A library of TCRbeta sequences, prepared with unique molecular identifiers, was generated. MiXCR was run by TCRdb on the PCR reads, yielding one entry per CDR3 protein. The data hold 400,000 to 500,000 distinct CDR3 sequences, with roughly a tenth observed a single time.

The source is a human donor who donated a stem cell graft to a child with acute myeloid leukemia. This sample comprised PBMCs from the stem cell graft donor, obtained from the stem cell graft. The J gene is TRBJ1-3, the V gene TRBV9; TRBD1 matches at 7 bases. The CDR3 region has the DNA TGTGCCAGCAGCGTATGGGACAGCTCTGGAAACACCATATATTTT. Amino acid sequence: CASSVWDSSGNTIYF.